This is a list of T cell receptor beta chains from one sample in a study of OX40 agonist ivuxolimab in advanced cancers. Only in-frame clones appear in the TCRdb table, and some are missing; sequencing was by immunoSEQ multiplex PCR. The data hold over 50,000 clones, with around 93% observed a single time. Specimen: CD4+ or CD8+ T cells sorted from blood, collected in a trial of the OX40 agonist ivuxolimab. Every receptor here comes from an adult with an advanced solid tumor such as melanoma, head and neck, liver or kidney cancer. The conserved cysteine and the conserved F or W are not part of the CDR3 here. The order of the fields is CDR3 protein, CDR3 length, V gene, J gene, clone size. Clone size is given for some rows only: seen once, a few or many times, or a class if the clone is expanded.

ASSTGGAWETQY	12	TRBV11-2	TRBJ2-5	-
ASSLRRGLMYEQF	13	TRBV7-6	TRBJ2-1	-
ASSVVPNYEQY	11	TRBV9	TRBJ2-7	-
AISEQGGRTEAF	12	TRBV10-3	TRBJ1-1	once
AISDPGGSYEQY	12	TRBV10-3	TRBJ2-7	-
ASSIRRSGYSYNEQF	15	TRBV19	TRBJ2-1	-
ASSPEGGVNSNQPQH	15	TRBV7-9	TRBJ1-5	-
ATSRDGLYWEQY	12	TRBV15	TRBJ2-7	-
ASSPGLGVNSPLH	13	TRBV18	TRBJ1-6	-
ASSPSGSHLEQY	12	TRBV25-1	TRBJ2-7	once
ASSPRLGLAGGKETQY	16	TRBV4-2	TRBJ2-5	-
ASSQGETQY	9	TRBV6-5	TRBJ2-5	-
ATLLVQGLNTEAF	13	TRBV15	TRBJ1-1	-
ASSQDAYQETQY	12	TRBV4-3	TRBJ2-5	-
ASSYGGAKNIQY	12	TRBV6-5	TRBJ2-4	-
ASSITGAFTGELF	13	TRBV19	TRBJ2-2	-
ASSQAERGYYNEQF	14	TRBV14	TRBJ2-1	-
ASSVRGGYNEQF	12	TRBV25-1	TRBJ2-1	once
ASSNAYTRETEAF	13	TRBV9	TRBJ1-1	-
ASSPSEGQLNTEAF	14	TRBV4-1	TRBJ1-1	once
ASSEVLEGLYGYT	13	TRBV2	TRBJ1-2	-
ASIPDRGITGELF	13	TRBV19	TRBJ2-2	-
ASSLPLKTEHYGYT	14	TRBV7-9	TRBJ1-2	-
ASSTYRDYEQY	11	TRBV6-6	TRBJ2-7	-
AWSRPDSQGYT	11	TRBV30	TRBJ1-2	-
ASSPYGGNYEQY	12	TRBV6-5	TRBJ2-7	-
ASTATGIDYGYT	12	TRBV7-9	TRBJ1-2	-
ASSPSDGPYTLTDTQY	16	TRBV7-2	TRBJ2-3	-
ASPPTPGTSGANVLT	15	TRBV21-1	TRBJ2-6	-
ASSLGLNTGELF	12	TRBV5-6	TRBJ2-2	-
AISERALPSYEQY	13	TRBV10-3	TRBJ2-7	-
ASSLFLAGRQETQY	14	TRBV27	TRBJ2-5	-
ASSPKGGVKNIQY	13	TRBV5-4	TRBJ2-4	-
ASSVVLAGVNTGELF	15	TRBV9	TRBJ2-2	-
ASSFEGTSYEQY	12	TRBV7-9	TRBJ2-7	-